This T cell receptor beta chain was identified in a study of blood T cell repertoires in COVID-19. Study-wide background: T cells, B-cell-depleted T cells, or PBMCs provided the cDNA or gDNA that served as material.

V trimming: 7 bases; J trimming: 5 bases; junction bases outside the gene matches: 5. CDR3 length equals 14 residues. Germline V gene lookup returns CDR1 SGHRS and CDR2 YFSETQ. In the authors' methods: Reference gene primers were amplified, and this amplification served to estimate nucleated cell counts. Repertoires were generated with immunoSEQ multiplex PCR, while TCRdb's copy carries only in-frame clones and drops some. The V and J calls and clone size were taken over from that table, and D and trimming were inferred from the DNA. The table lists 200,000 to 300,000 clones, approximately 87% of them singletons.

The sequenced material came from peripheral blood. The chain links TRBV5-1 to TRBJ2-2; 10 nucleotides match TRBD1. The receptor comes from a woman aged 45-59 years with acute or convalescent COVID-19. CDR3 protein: CASGGTGVTGELFF. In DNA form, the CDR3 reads TGCGCCAGCGGTGGGACAGGGGTAACCGGGGAGCTGTTTTTT.